This T cell receptor beta chain came from a study of T cell changes during pregnancy in multiple sclerosis (dated by TCRdb to the late 2010s). The study in broad terms: Changes in the T cell repertoire over the course of pregnancy were examined in this study in women with multiple sclerosis.

The germline V end is reduced by 2 bases and the J end by 8 bases; junction bases left unmatched: 4. The cysteine opens and the phenylalanine closes a CDR3 of 14 amino acids. Of all the DNA, just the CDR3 is kept, 42 bases in frame from base 1. In the germline V gene (reference sequence), CDR1 corresponds to SEHNR and CDR2 to FQNEAQ. Library method: the immunoSEQ multiplex PCR assay. TCRdb took over this immuneACCESS table, retaining in-frame rearrangements with V and J assigned. Such tables are incomplete; in checked studies, under half of the missing clones stem from an unresolved V gene, and the remainder is unexplained. The sample table contains about 94,000 clones; only one count was recorded for 90% to 95% of them. The top ten hold about 0.8% of the sample. This clone was observed once. Its antigen remains undetermined. The record has no base qualities; no much larger clone is one base away.

The source of this sequence is a female donor with multiple sclerosis, enrolled in a pregnancy study. The sample here was peripheral blood, taken in the third trimester of pregnancy. The chain joins TRBV7-9 to TRBJ2-1, with 9 bases aligning to TRBD2. Here is the DNA: TGTGCCAGCAGCTTACGGCTAGCGGGACATGAGCAGTTCTTC. Its protein reads: CASSLRLAGHEQFF.